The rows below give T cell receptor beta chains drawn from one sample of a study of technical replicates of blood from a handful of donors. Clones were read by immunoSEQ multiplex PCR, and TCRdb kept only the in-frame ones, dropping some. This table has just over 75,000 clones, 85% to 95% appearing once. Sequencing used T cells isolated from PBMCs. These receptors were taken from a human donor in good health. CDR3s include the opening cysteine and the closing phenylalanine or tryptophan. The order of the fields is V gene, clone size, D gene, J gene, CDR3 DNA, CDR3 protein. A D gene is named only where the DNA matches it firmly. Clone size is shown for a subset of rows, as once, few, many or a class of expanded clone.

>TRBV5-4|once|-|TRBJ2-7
TGTGCCAGCAGCTTGGGGAGAGGAGGGTACGAGCAGTACTTC
CASSLGRGGYEQYF
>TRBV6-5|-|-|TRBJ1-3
TGTGCCAGCAGGATGGGAGGGTACGGAAACACCATATATTTT
CASRMGGYGNTIYF
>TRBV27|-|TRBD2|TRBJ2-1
TGTGCCAGCAGCTTCAGAAGCGGGGGACTTTACAATGAGCAGTTCTTC
CASSFRSGGLYNEQFF
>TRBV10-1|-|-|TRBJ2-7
TGCGCCAGCAGTGAGTTAGGACAGTCAATGTCCGCGAGCTCCTACGAGCAGTACTTC
CASSELGQSMSASSYEQYF
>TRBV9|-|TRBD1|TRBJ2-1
TGTGCCAGCTCCCGAGGGGGCGACTTCAGCTCCTACAATGAGCAGTTCTTC
CASSRGGDFSSYNEQFF
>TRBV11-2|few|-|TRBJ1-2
TGTGCCAGCAGCTTTGACCAGGGCTTCGATGGCTACACCTTC
CASSFDQGFDGYTF
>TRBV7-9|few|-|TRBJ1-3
TGTGCCAGCAGCCCCGTAACTGGAAACACCATATATTTT
CASSPVTGNTIYF
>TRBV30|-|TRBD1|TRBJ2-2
TGTGCCTGGACAAGGACAGGGACCGGGGAGCTGTTTTTT
CAWTRTGTGELFF
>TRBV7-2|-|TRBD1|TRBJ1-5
TGTGCCAGCAGCTTGACAGGGAATCAGCCCCAGCATTTT
CASSLTGNQPQHF
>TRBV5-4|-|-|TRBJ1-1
TGTGCCAGCAGCTTGGGACAGGTCTTCGCTGAAGCTTTCTTT
CASSLGQVFAEAFF
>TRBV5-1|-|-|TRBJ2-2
TGCGCCAGCAGCTTGGGGCAGACGAACACCGGGGAGCTGTTTTTT
CASSLGQTNTGELFF
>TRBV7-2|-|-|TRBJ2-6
TGTGCCAGCAGCTTAGGTGGGACAAGGAAGGCCAACGTCCTGACTTTC
CASSLGGTRKANVLTF
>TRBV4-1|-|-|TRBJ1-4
TGCGCCAGCAGCCTGCCCAGGGCAACTAATGAAAAACTGTTTTTT
CASSLPRATNEKLFF
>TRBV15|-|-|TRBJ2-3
TGTGCCACCAGCAGAGGTGTAATAACAGATACGCAGTATTTT
CATSRGVITDTQYF
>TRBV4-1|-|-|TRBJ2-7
TGCGCCAGCAGCTTTGCGCGATCAGGGGGGTCCTACGAGCAGTACTTC
CASSFARSGGSYEQYF
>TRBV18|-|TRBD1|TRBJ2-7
TGTGCCAGCTCCCGGGACAGTTCCTACGAGCAGTACTTC
CASSRDSSYEQYF